The source of this TCR beta chain is a study of T cells in Graves' hyperthyroidism and ophthalmopathy. The source material, RNA transcripts, was used to amplify TCR beta CDR3 regions. First-round RT-PCR with HTBI primers amplified the TCR CDR3 region. TCRdb re-called the multiplex PCR reads through MiXCR, storing one row per CDR3 protein. The table has 600,000 to 800,000 distinct CDR3 sequences, 35% seen once; the top ten hold around 29%. Trimming shortened V by 4 bases and J by 2 bases, and 16 bases separated the two germline ends. The germline V gene encodes CDR1 SGHDT and CDR2 YYEEEE. The CDR3 length is 15 residues. Patients aged 18 to 65 had newly diagnosed hyperthyroidism that had lasted under 2 months. Uncontrolled infection, other autoimmune disease, pregnancy or lactation led to exclusion. This clonotype was counted at least ten times.

What was sequenced was blood. The sequence was collected from a woman aged 35 to 49 with Graves' hyperthyroidism. The chain carries TRBV5-6 and TRBJ2-7, with D possibly being TRBD2 (6 bases). In DNA form, the CDR3 reads TGTGCCAGCAGCCCTCGGGGGAGAGCACCCTACGAGCAGTACTTC. Encoded protein: CASSPRGRAPYEQYF. Full variable domain (remainder filled in from reference TRBV5-6 and TRBJ2-7): DAGVTQSPTHLIKTRGQQVTLRCSPKSGHDTVSWYQQALGQGPQFIFQYYEEEERQRGNFPDRFSGHQFPNYSSELNVNALLLGDSALYLCASSPRGRAPYEQYFGPGTRLTVT.